This TCR beta chain was sequenced during a study of blood T cells in healthy people across ages (dated by TCRdb to the mid-2010s). General notes on the study: Template switching captured roughly one uniquely barcoded TCR beta cDNA molecule per two T cells in model experiments. Donors of different ages were randomly distributed across sequencing lanes to avoid experimental bias. The study analyzed two additional independent replicas of 1 million unique cDNA reads from the same blood draw for two donors, one aged 18 to 30 and one aged 80 or older. The donors were split into four age groups: young (average about 15 years), middle-aged (more than 35), aged (around 67) and long-lived (about 74). To track age-related changes in TCR beta repertoire diversity, the study relied on deep sequencing normalized with unique cDNA molecular identifiers. Overall study outcomes, separate from this receptor: Compared with the aged group, the long-lived group had more naive CD4+ T cells, fewer expanded clones and increased TCR diversity, a pattern suggesting age selection. Total diversity estimates from one million sequenced T cells were considered lower bounds and underestimates. The CMV infection status of donors was not known, potentially confounding age-related changes in expanded clonotypes. Conclusive comparison of naive and antigen-experienced compartments was prevented by the profiling of bulk unsorted PBMCs. There was a strong correlation between observed TCR beta diversity and the percentage of naive T cells measured by flow cytometry. Observed TCR beta diversity per million T cells fell roughly linearly with age, and a significant reduction was already apparent by age roughly 40.

In the case of this clonotype: This receptor's antigen is unknown. An end of the junction does not agree with germline; a read error may underlie this.

Donors were 39 systemically healthy Caucasian individuals from Russia aged roughly 6 to 90 years. Each donor gave 8.5 to 10 milliliters of peripheral blood, collected into EDTA-treated Vacutainer tubes. Ficoll-Paque density-gradient centrifugation was used to isolate PBMCs, with at least 7 million per sample. Trizol reagent was used to extract total RNA from the PBMCs, yielding at least 6 micrograms per sample. For every donor, an aliquot of PBMCs went through flow cytometry to measure the percentages of naive CD45RAhigh/CD27high T cells. The library was obtained by 5' RACE. Sequencing took place on an Illumina HiSeq 2500. A second PCR of roughly 6 to 12 cycles was performed with a sample-barcoded 5' primer and a J-beta primer mix. A template-switch 5' adaptor carrying 12 random nucleotides introduced a unique molecular identifier onto each TCR beta cDNA molecule. Each sample yielded at least 3 million CDR3-containing paired-end reads. All of the RNA was converted into first-strand cDNA using the Mint cDNA synthesis kit, with a TRBC-specific oligonucleotide serving as the primer. Following uracil-DNA glycosylase treatment, a first 18-cycle PCR with universal primers M1SS and BC2_uni_R was performed on all cDNA. The published analysis was carried out like this. For normalization, 1 million high-quality reads were randomly selected from each sample, with every read carrying a distinct molecular identifier. Reads sharing molecular identifiers were discarded rather than binned into consensus sequences. MiTCR, run with a Q25 quality threshold and the strictest error-elimination algorithm, handled CDR3 identification, clonotype clustering and error correction. A nonparametric unseen species model with Euler transformation was used to estimate lower-bound total TCR beta diversity. TCRdb reprocessing: public reads trimmed at Q25 with fastp, clones called with MiXCR, in-frame beta chains kept. Each CDR3 protein gets just one entry, which takes the most common genes and DNA from the rows behind it. TCRdb's processing, not the study's, gives the V and J calls here. Across this sample there are approximately 1.5 million distinct CDR3 sequences, with 34% seen only once. 11% of the sample is held by the ten biggest clonotypes.

Per the germline V gene, MDHEN is the CDR1 and SYDVKM is the CDR2. The CDR3 holds 13 amino acids from the cysteine to the phenylalanine. Of all the DNA, just the CDR3 is kept, 39 bases in frame from base 1. Sequencing was carried out using blood. The rearranged chain carries TRBV28 and TRBJ2-1; TRBD2 is a possible D gene, resting on 5 matching bases. The TCR originated in a woman in her 30s in good health. The bases read TGTACCAGCAGTTATGAGGGTAGGCATGAGCAGTTCTTC. Its translation is CTSSYEGRHEQFF.